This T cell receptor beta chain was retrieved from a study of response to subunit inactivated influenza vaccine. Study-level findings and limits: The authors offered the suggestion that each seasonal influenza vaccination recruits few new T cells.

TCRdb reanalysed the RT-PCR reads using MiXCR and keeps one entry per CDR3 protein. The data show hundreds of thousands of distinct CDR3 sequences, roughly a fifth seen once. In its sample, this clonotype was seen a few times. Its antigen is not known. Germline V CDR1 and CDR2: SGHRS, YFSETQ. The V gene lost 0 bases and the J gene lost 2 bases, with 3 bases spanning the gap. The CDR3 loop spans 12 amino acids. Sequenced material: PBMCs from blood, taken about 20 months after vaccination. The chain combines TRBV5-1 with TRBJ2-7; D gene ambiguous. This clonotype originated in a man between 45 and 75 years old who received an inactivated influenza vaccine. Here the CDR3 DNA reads TGCGCCAGCAGCTTGGACACCTACGAGCAGTACTTC. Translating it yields CASSLDTYEQYF.